This T cell receptor (beta chain) was captured by sequencing in a study of cytomegalovirus exposure and HLA in healthy donors. Study results and limitations: No immune exposure information besides CMV serostatus was available. The classifier, whose performance was assessed in both the original and validation cohorts, reportedly diagnosed cytomegalovirus status with high specificity and sensitivity. Donors belonging to an Asian-associated ancestry cluster reportedly showed fewer N-insertions in productive TCRs than the roughly 680-donor mean, according to what a later analysis found. In a later analysis, at a false discovery rate of 0.05, 15,000 to 20,000 TCR beta sequences were associated with HLA alleles.

Concerning this clone itself: What it binds is unknown.

Primers for the PCR totalled 60 Vbeta and 13 Jbeta. This table comes from immunoSEQ multiplex PCR, and its TCRdb copy is limited to in-frame clones, with some not included. The table records some 100,000 clones, 79% of them present only once. This receptor was taken from a male donor in good health and CMV-seropositive. The specimen was PBMCs.

In nucleotides, the CDR3 is TGCAGCGTTGAAGACGGGGACAGTGGTGGCTACACCTTC. Protein product: CSVEDGDSGGYTF. V gene TRBV29-1 combines with J gene TRBJ1-2; 7 positions match TRBD1. The CDR3 is 13 residues long. J gave up 7 bases and V 0 bases, and 5 bases lay outside the gene matches. CDR1 is SQVTM, CDR2 ANQGSEA, per germline.